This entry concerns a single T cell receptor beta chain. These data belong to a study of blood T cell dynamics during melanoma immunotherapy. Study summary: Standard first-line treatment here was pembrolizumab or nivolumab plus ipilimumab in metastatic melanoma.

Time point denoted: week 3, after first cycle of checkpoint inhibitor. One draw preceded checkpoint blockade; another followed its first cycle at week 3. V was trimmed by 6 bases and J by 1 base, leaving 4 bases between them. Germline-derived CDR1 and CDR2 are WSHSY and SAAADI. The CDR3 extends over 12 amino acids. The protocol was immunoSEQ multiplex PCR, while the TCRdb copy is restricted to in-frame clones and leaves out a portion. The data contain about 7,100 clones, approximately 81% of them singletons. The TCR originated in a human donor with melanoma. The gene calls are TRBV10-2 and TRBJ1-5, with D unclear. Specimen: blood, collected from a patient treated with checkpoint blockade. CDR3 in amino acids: CASRDSNQPQHF. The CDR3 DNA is TGCGCCAGCAGGGACAGCAATCAGCCCCAGCATTTT.